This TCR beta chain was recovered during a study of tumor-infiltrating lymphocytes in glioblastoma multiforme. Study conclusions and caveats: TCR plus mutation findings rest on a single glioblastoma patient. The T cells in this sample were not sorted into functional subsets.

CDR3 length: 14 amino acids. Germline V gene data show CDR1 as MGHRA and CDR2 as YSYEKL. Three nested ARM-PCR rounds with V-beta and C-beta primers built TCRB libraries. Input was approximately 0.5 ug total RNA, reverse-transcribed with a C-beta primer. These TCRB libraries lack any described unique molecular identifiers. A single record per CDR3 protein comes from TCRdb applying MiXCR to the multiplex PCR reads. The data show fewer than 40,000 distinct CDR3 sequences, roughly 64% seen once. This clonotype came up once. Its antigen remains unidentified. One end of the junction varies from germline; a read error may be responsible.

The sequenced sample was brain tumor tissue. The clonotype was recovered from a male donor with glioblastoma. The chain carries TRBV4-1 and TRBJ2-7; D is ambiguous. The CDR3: CASSQLVGSYEQYF. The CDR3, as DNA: TGCGCCAGCAGCCAACTAGTGGGGTCCTATGAGCAGTACTTC.